This TCR beta chain stems from a study of cytomegalovirus exposure and HLA in healthy donors. Across the study: The roughly 110 validation repertoires matched the 600 to 700 first-cohort repertoires in platform, a later analysis reported. Findings and limits, study-wide: The tendency of first-cohort TCR clusters to co-occur in the approximately 120 validation repertoires was identified by a subsequent analysis. The authors confirmed in vitro that three CMV-associated chains were specific for CMV antigens. Across donors, most TCRs were seen rarely, yet some public ones were widespread.

A note on this clone: Its antigen remains unidentified.

Profiling relied on immunoSEQ multiplex PCR, and the TCRdb table lists in-frame clones only, not all of them. The data contain approximately 200,000 clones, approximately 88% of them singletons. The CDR3 spans 15 residues. After removal of 1 base from V and 10 bases from J, the junction contained 9 bases not matched to a gene. From germline, CDR1 is LNHNV and CDR2 YYDKDF (reference sequence). The sample taken for sequencing was PBMCs. The receptor was isolated from a man between 18 and 35 years old in good health and CMV-seropositive. The V call is TRBV15, the J call TRBJ1-4; the match to TRBD1 covers 7 bases. CDR3 region: CATSRAGQSYRKLFF. DNA of the CDR3: TGTGCCACCAGCAGAGCGGGACAGTCCTACCGAAAACTGTTTTTT.